Listed below are T cell receptor beta chains from one sample, sequenced in a study of graft-versus-host responses after intestinal transplantation. Sequencing used immunoSEQ multiplex PCR; TCRdb keeps in-frame clones, though not all of them. The sample has about 120,000 clones, 90% to 95% seen once. Their target antigens are unknown. The sequences come from unstimulated CD4+ T cells sorted from spleen or lymph node cells, collected before intestinal transplant. The receptors here all came from a human donor who received an intestinal transplant. The CDR3 runs from the conserved cysteine through the conserved F or W. Fields, in order: V gene, J gene, clone size, D gene, CDR3 DNA, CDR3 protein. A D gene is named only where the DNA matches it firmly. Size is omitted from some rows. Given values are once, few, many or a class for expanded clones.

TRBV7-9	TRBJ2-5	.	TRBD1	TGTGCCAGCAGCCCTAACCGGGACAGGGGTGACAAGACCCAGTACTTC	CASSPNRDRGDKTQYF
TRBV27	TRBJ2-1	.	TRBD2	TGTGCCAGCAGTCCCGGGACTAGCGGATGGAATGAGCAGTTCTTC	CASSPGTSGWNEQFF
TRBV6-5	TRBJ1-1	.	.	TGTGCCAGCAGTTATGGTCCCGGGGGGACTTTCTTT	CASSYGPGGTFF
TRBV7-3	TRBJ2-5	.	.	TGTGCCAGCAGCCAGGGACGTCTTCCCGCAGAGACCCAGTACTTC	CASSQGRLPAETQYF
TRBV30	TRBJ1-2	once	.	TGTGCCTGGACGGCAGGGGACTATGGCTACACCTTC	CAWTAGDYGYTF
TRBV11-1	TRBJ2-7	.	TRBD1	TGTGCCAGCAGCCCACACAGGGGGCTCTACGAGCAGTACTTC	CASSPHRGLYEQYF
TRBV7-9	TRBJ2-1	.	.	TGTGCCAGCAGCTTAGTAGGGACCGGGCACAATGAGCAGTTCTTC	CASSLVGTGHNEQFF
TRBV28	TRBJ2-7	.	.	TGTGCCACTAACGGTGGGCAGGCGGGGTCCTACGAGCAGTACTTC	CATNGGQAGSYEQYF
TRBV6-1	TRBJ2-3	.	TRBD2	TGTGCCAGCAGTGTCCTAGCGGGGAGTGGCACAGATACGCAGTATTTT	CASSVLAGSGTDTQYF
TRBV9	TRBJ2-7	.	TRBD2	TGTGCCAGCAGCGTAGAGGCTAGCGGGAGCCTGAGCGAGCAGTACTTC	CASSVEASGSLSEQYF
TRBV9	TRBJ2-7	.	.	TGTGCCAGCAGCGTAAGTCGGGGGATCGTATGCGAGCAGTACTTC	CASSVSRGIVCEQYF
TRBV2	TRBJ2-1	.	TRBD2	TGTGCCACCCTTAGCGGGAGCGACAATGAGCAGTTCTTC	CATLSGSDNEQFF
TRBV28	TRBJ1-2	.	TRBD1	TGTGCCAGCAGGGGGGACAGGTTAGGGCAAGCTGGCTACACCTTC	CASRGDRLGQAGYTF
TRBV19	TRBJ1-1	.	.	TGTGCCAGTAGTATAGGTGTGGGGACTGAAGCTTTCTTT	CASSIGVGTEAFF
TRBV5-6	TRBJ2-7	.	TRBD2	TGTGCCAGCAGCCCCGGACTAGCGGGAGGCCCATCCTACGAGCAGTACTTC	CASSPGLAGGPSYEQYF
TRBV11-3	TRBJ2-7	.	.	TGTGCCAGCAGCTACCGAACAGCCTACGAGCAGTACTTC	CASSYRTAYEQYF
TRBV18	TRBJ1-6	.	TRBD1	TGTGCCAGCTCACCGGGACAGGGAGGATATTCACCCCTCCACTTT	CASSPGQGGYSPLHF
TRBV28	TRBJ2-7	.	.	TGTGCCAGCAGTTTATGGGGCCAAAGGCCAGTCGAGCAGTACTTC	CASSLWGQRPVEQYF
TRBV18	TRBJ2-7	few	.	TGTGCCAGCTCACCACCAATCGGCGAGCAGTACTTC	CASSPPIGEQYF
TRBV7-8	TRBJ1-1	.	TRBD1	TGTGCCAGCAGCCAAACCACAGGGGTGAACACTGAAGCTTTCTTT	CASSQTTGVNTEAFF
TRBV6-6	TRBJ1-2	.	.	TGTGCCAGCAGTCCCGCTCGGGGGGGGCTGAACTATGGCTACACCTTC	CASSPARGGLNYGYTF
TRBV7-8	TRBJ2-7	.	.	TGTGCCAGCAGCTTAGCACCTTACTCCTACGAGCAGTACTTC	CASSLAPYSYEQYF
TRBV6-5	TRBJ1-2	.	.	TGTGCCAGCAGTTACTCAAGAGCCTCGGGGGGCTACACCTTC	CASSYSRASGGYTF
TRBV28	TRBJ2-7	.	.	TGTGCCAGCAGTCGAGCTCCGGAGTCCTACGAGCAGTACTTC	CASSRAPESYEQYF
TRBV7-7	TRBJ2-5	.	TRBD2	TGTGCTAGCAGCCTAGGACTAGCGGCCCAAGAGACCCAGTACTTC	CASSLGLAAQETQYF
TRBV5-1	TRBJ2-7	.	TRBD1	TGCGCCAGCAGTCGTGGGACAGTGGCTTCCTACGAGCAGTACTTC	CASSRGTVASYEQYF
TRBV30	TRBJ2-3	.	.	TGTGCCTGGAGTACACTAGCAGATACGCAGTATTTT	CAWSTLADTQYF
TRBV6-6	TRBJ1-5	few	.	TGTGCCAGCAGGGGACGCGGGGGGAATCAGCCCCAGCATTTT	CASRGRGGNQPQHF
TRBV14	TRBJ2-3	.	TRBD2	TGTGCCAGCAGCCAAGATGCCGGGACTAGCGGCTTTTGGGATACGCAGTATTTT	CASSQDAGTSGFWDTQYF
TRBV5-1	TRBJ2-1	once	TRBD2	TGCGCCAGCAGGATAAGCGGGAGTATGAACAATGAGCAGTTCTTC	CASRISGSMNNEQFF
TRBV5-6	TRBJ2-5	.	.	TGTGCCAGCAGCTTTTTTAATAGGGGCGGCGAGACCCAGTACTTC	CASSFFNRGGETQYF
TRBV28	TRBJ2-7	.	.	TGTGCCAGCAGAGAACAGGGAAACTACGAGCAGTACTTC	CASREQGNYEQYF
TRBV2	TRBJ2-2	.	TRBD2	TGTGCCAGCAGTGCTAGCGGGATCGGGACCGGGGAGCTGTTTTTT	CASSASGIGTGELFF
TRBV5-6	TRBJ2-1	.	.	TGTGCCAGCAGCTTGGTGGCAGACAGCTACAATGAGCAGTTCTTC	CASSLVADSYNEQFF
TRBV7-3	TRBJ2-1	once	.	TGTGCCAGCAGCCCCCGACCGAATCCAATCAATGAGCAGTTCTTC	CASSPRPNPINEQFF